Below, 20 T cell receptor beta chains from the same sample are listed, as sequenced in a study of CD8+CD57+ T cells in acquired aplastic anemia. Profiling of TCR beta VDJ combinations and CDR3 sequences used genomic DNA as template. TCRdb fed the reads into MiXCR, producing one record per CDR3 protein. This table holds about 170,000 distinct CDR3 sequences, 40% to 50% found once. Before being chosen for sequencing, patients had shown CD8+CD57+ cell expansion by flow cytometry. The sequencing sample was made of sorted CD4+, CD8+, or CD8+CD57+ T cells (not recorded which) from PBMCs. These receptors were collected from a human donor with aplastic anemia.

This clonotype was observed a handful of times. CDR3 coding DNA: TGTGCCATCAGTGGTTTGGGGTCTGGAAACACCATATATTTT. Translated, it gives CAISGLGSGNTIYF. The chain carries TRBV10-3 and TRBJ1-3; D is unresolved. There are 14 residues in the CDR3. The germline CDR1 and CDR2 sequences are ENHRY and SYGVKD. V shed 4 bases and J shed 1 base, with 8 bases lying between them.

This clonotype has just one count. The chain couples TRBV24-1 to TRBJ2-2, with TRBD1 matching 8 bases. Germline trimming cut 9 bases from V and 4 bases from J; bases unmatched to any gene: 9. The CDR3 is 15 residues long. Germline V gene sequence: CDR1 KGHDR, CDR2 SFDVKD. The CDR3 here is CATGRTGPFTGELFF. In DNA, the CDR3 is TGTGCCACCGGGAGGACAGGGCCTTTCACCGGGGAGCTGTTTTTT.

The chain carries TRBV29-1 and TRBJ2-7; TRBD1 agrees at 9 bases. The ends lost 8 bases at V and 7 bases at J; junction bases unmatched: 15. This CDR3 spans 14 amino acids. CDR1 SQVTM and CDR2 ANQGSEA come from the germline V gene. CDR3 protein: CSLCLTGGSAEQYF. For the CDR3, the DNA is TGCAGCCTGTGCCTTACAGGGGGCTCGGCTGAGCAGTACTTC.

Points on this clonotype: The junction and the germline gene differ at one end; a read error may be behind it. The V call is TRBV29-1, the J call TRBJ1-2; the D is unclear. CDR1 is SQVTM, CDR2 ANQGSEA, per germline. The CDR3 contains 15 residues. CDR3 loop: CSVLRRGSNSGGCTF. Here the CDR3 DNA reads TGCAGCGTGCTCCGGCGAGGGTCTAATAGTGGTGGCTGCACCTTC.

The chain recombines TRBV19 with TRBJ2-1, with a weak D call TRBD1 (5 bases). Germline assignment: CDR1 LNHDA and CDR2 SQIVND (reference sequence). This CDR3 contains 11 residues. V dropped 10 bases and J dropped 9 bases, with 13 bases sitting between them. CDR3 region: CATNRIGEQFF. CDR3 coding DNA: TGTGCCACGAACAGGATCGGTGAGCAGTTCTTC. Full variable domain (rest looked up from reference TRBV19 and TRBJ2-1): DGGITQSPKYLFRKEGQNVTLSCEQNLNHDAMYWYRQDPGQGLRLIYYSQIVNDFQKGDIAEGYSVSREKKESFPLTVTSAQKNPTAFYLCATNRIGEQFFGPGTRLTVL.

The rearrangement links TRBV7-9 to TRBJ1-2; TRBD1 matches 8 bases. Germline CDR1 and CDR2: SEHNR and FQNEAQ (reference sequence). J lost 4 bases, V lost 5 bases, and 6 bases had no gene match. The CDR3 spans 14 residues. This CDR3 reads CASSKLTGAYGYTF. CDR3 coding DNA: TGTGCCAGCAGCAAACTGACAGGGGCCTATGGCTACACCTTC.

This clonotype has at least ten counts. The rearrangement joins TRBV20-1 to TRBJ2-3; D unresolved. The CDR3 has 12 amino acids. Germline values: CDR1 DFQATT, CDR2 SNEGSKA (reference sequence). Trimming pared 0 bases from V and 2 bases from J, leaving 3 bases between. CDR3 sequence (DNA): TGCAGTGCTAGAGATGACACAGATACGCAGTATTTT. It encodes CSARDDTDTQYF.

This clonotype was seen ten or more times. The V and J genes are TRBV19 and TRBJ2-5; TRBD2 matches 7 bases. V lost 6 bases to trimming and J lost 5 bases; unmatched junction nucleotides: 15. The CDR3 loop spans 16 amino acids. The germline V gene has CDR1 LNHDA and CDR2 SQIVND (reference sequence). In nucleotides, the CDR3 is TGTGCCAGTAGAACCCTAGCGGCAACTGGTGTGGAGACCCAGTACTTC. Its translation: CASRTLAATGVETQYF.

This clonotype was counted at least ten times. The chain has TRBV12-3 or TRBV12-4 and TRBJ2-1; D is possibly TRBD1 or TRBD2 (5 bases each). Trimming removed 1 base at V and 0 bases at J, with 7 bases between. This CDR3 comprises 15 residues. The CDR3 sequence is CASSLGGSSYNEQFF. The DNA of the CDR3 is TGTGCCAGCAGTTTAGGGGGGAGCTCCTACAATGAGCAGTTCTTC.

The rearrangement links TRBV28 to TRBJ2-1; the D call may be TRBD1 or TRBD2 (5 bases each). This CDR3 is 13 amino acids long. Trimming shortened V by 5 bases and J by 11 bases, and 16 bases separated the two germline ends. Per germline, CDR1 MDHEN and CDR2 SYDVKM. The CDR3 loop reads CASSRDVWDQQFF. The CDR3 nucleotides read TGTGCCAGCAGTCGGGACGTCTGGGATCAGCAGTTCTTC.

In its sample, this clonotype is medium-sized (0.01 to 0.1%). This sequence joins TRBV10-3 and TRBJ2-7; D is perhaps TRBD1 (6 bases). In germline, CDR1 is ENHRY, CDR2 SYGVKD. This CDR3 is built from 16 residues. V gave up 1 base and J gave up 1 base, with 14 bases separating them. The CDR3 sequence: CAISELDRSSSYEQYF. Here the CDR3 DNA reads TGTGCCATCAGTGAGTTAGACAGGTCTTCATCCTACGAGCAGTACTTC.

Remarks on this clonotype: It may be a read error: a sequence one base away is much more abundant. Lacking the conserved final phenylalanine or tryptophan, this CDR3 likely reflects a read error. The J gene is TRBJ2-5, the V gene TRBV5-1, with TRBD1 matching over 7 bases. The germline V gene encodes CDR1 SGHRS and CDR2 YFSETQ. V was pared by 4 bases and J by 1 base, with 7 bases of the junction left unmatched. The CDR3 totals 15 residues. The CDR3 coding sequence is TGCGCCAGCAGCCTTCCCGGACAGGCCCAAGAGACCCAGTACTCC. The encoded protein is CASSLPGQAQETQYS.

The V and J genes are TRBV12-3 or TRBV12-4 and TRBJ2-5; tentative D call: TRBD1 (6 bases). The V and J ends lost 6 bases and 4 bases respectively, with 18 bases between them. The CDR3 loop spans 15 amino acids. The chain's CDR3 is CASRLQGSPPETQYF. Written as DNA, the CDR3 is TGTGCCAGCAGACTACAGGGCAGTCCCCCAGAGACCCAGTACTTC.

This clonotype came up a few times. The chain joins TRBV18 to TRBJ2-5; tentative D call: TRBD1 (5 bases). V gave up 2 bases and J gave up 7 bases, with 14 bases separating them. The CDR3 covers 14 residues. Germline V gene data show CDR1 as KGHSH and CDR2 as LQKENI. As DNA, the CDR3 is TGTGCCAGCTCACCAAGGGGTCAGGAAGCGACCCAGTACTTC. Its translation is CASSPRGQEATQYF.

This sequence joins TRBV20-1 and TRBJ1-6; no clear D gene. Looked up from germline, CDR1 is DFQATT and CDR2 is SNEGSKA (reference sequence). The V gene lost 2 bases and the J gene lost 5 bases, with 10 bases spanning the gap. This CDR3 is built from 14 residues. The CDR3 DNA sequence: TGCAGTGCTAGACTCGGGCAGAATAATTCACCCCTCCACTTT. Encoded protein: CSARLGQNNSPLHF.

The J gene is TRBJ2-5, the V gene TRBV2, with 15 bases aligning to TRBD2. V dropped 8 bases and J dropped 7; count of bases not matched to a gene: 8. This CDR3 is built from 15 residues. Germline-derived CDR1 and CDR2 are SNHLY and FYNNEI. The CDR3 sequence is CASGGLAGGPGTQYF. The CDR3 DNA reads as TGTGCCAGCGGTGGACTAGCGGGGGGGCCGGGGACCCAGTACTTC.

This clonotype has a single count. This chain uses TRBV11-1 with TRBJ2-3, with a possible D match to TRBD2 (6 bases). V was clipped by 5 bases and J by 1 base, with 13 bases between them. From germline, CDR1 is SGHAT and CDR2 FQDESV (reference sequence). The CDR3 loop spans 15 amino acids. CDR3 bases: TGTGCCAGCAGCCAGAAGGGACTCGGCACAGATACGCAGTATTTT. Its translation: CASSQKGLGTDTQYF.

This clonotype turned up a few times. The rearrangement joins TRBV25-1 to TRBJ1-6; D is uncertain. This CDR3 spans 12 amino acids. V was shortened by 4 bases and J by 9 bases, with 7 bases between the two germline ends. CDR1 and CDR2 (germline): MGHDK, SYGVNS. CDR3 DNA: TGTGCCAGCAGTGGAATTCTTTCACCCCTCCACTTT. Translation: CASSGILSPLHF. Full variable domain (outside the CDR3, taken from reference TRBV25-1 and TRBJ1-6): EADIYQTPRYLVIGTGKKITLECSQTMGHDKMYWYQQDPGMELHLIHYSYGVNSTEKGDLSSESTVSRIRTEHFPLTLESARPSHTSQYLCASSGILSPLHFGNGTRLTVT.

This clonotype was picked up many times. The CDR3 DNA follows: TGTGCCACCAGTGATCCCGGGACCCTCGGGCCCCAGCATTTT. As protein: CATSDPGTLGPQHF. The chain is built from TRBV24-1 and TRBJ1-5, with a possible D match to TRBD1 (5 bases). V was pared by 3 bases and J by 9 bases, with 14 bases between. The CDR3 spans 14 residues. Germline lookup yields CDR1 KGHDR and CDR2 SFDVKD.

The V call is TRBV12-3 or TRBV12-4, the J call TRBJ1-5; D is possibly TRBD1 (6 bases). The CDR3 has 14 residues. Trimming pared 6 bases from V and 5 bases from J, leaving 14 bases between. CDR3: CASSGTGGHQPQHF. CDR3 coding DNA: TGTGCCAGCAGCGGGACCGGGGGGCATCAGCCCCAGCATTTT.